What follows are 32 T cell receptor beta chains derived from one specimen sequenced in a study of blood T cell repertoires in COVID-19 (dated by TCRdb to about 2020). Library preparation used the immunoSEQ multiplex PCR assay. TCRdb limited this immuneACCESS table to in-frame rearrangements with V and J called. A share of clones is missing; checked studies link under half to unresolved V genes, and the rest is unexplained. The sample profile shows roughly 200,000 clones; 84% of them were found once. 15% to 20% of the sample goes to the ten largest clones. The specimen sequenced was peripheral blood. These receptor sequences come from a human donor in a cohort sampled during active COVID-19.

This chain links TRBV2 with TRBJ1-1; 7 positions agree with TRBD1. The length of the CDR3 is 16 residues. The V gene end was trimmed by 7 bases and the J gene end by 5 bases; junction bases not matched to a gene: 16. CDR1 and CDR2 from the germline V gene are SNHLY and FYNNEI. DNA for the CDR3: TGTGCCAGCATCCTCGACAGGGCCCTTGTTGGTACTGAAGCTTTCTTT. It is translated as CASILDRALVGTEAFF.

The CDR3 is CASSATRTGGPEAFF. The CDR3, as DNA: TGTGCCAGCAGTGCGACTCGGACAGGGGGCCCTGAAGCTTTCTTT. V and J are TRBV25-1 and TRBJ1-1; 11 bases line up with TRBD1. The trim removed 4 bases at V and 6 bases at J, leaving 7 bases unmatched. Germline V gene lookup returns CDR1 MGHDK and CDR2 SYGVNS. The CDR3 spans 15 residues.

This clone was seen a few times. The chain joins TRBV7-2 to TRBJ2-7, with D possibly matching TRBD2 (6 bases). The V gene's germline CDR1 is SGHTA and CDR2 FQGNSA. V lost 1 base and J 0 bases, leaving 16 bases between the germline ends. This CDR3 has 17 residues. CDR3: CASSLGRGGGASYEQYF. CDR3 DNA: TGTGCCAGCAGCTTAGGTCGGGGTGGAGGGGCCTCCTACGAGCAGTACTTC.

The CDR3 region is CASTGKSGRVVETQYF. The CDR3 coding sequence is TGTGCCAGCACCGGTAAAAGCGGGAGGGTAGTTGAGACCCAGTACTTC. The V call is TRBV2, the J call TRBJ2-5, with 10 bases that match TRBD2. Germline assignment: CDR1 SNHLY and CDR2 FYNNEI. This CDR3 spans 16 amino acids. V gave up 7 bases and J gave up 5 bases; unmatched junction bases: 13.

CDR3 loop: CASLRATNEKLFF. Written as DNA, the CDR3 is TGCGCCAGCCTCCGAGCAACTAATGAAAAACTGTTTTTT. This sequence joins TRBV10-2 and TRBJ1-4; no firm D call. The CDR3 is made up of 13 amino acids. Germline values: CDR1 WSHSY, CDR2 SAAADI. The ends were cut back, 8 bases at V and 0 bases at J, with 7 bases in the middle.

This clone was seen only once. J is TRBJ2-2 and V is TRBV4-2; TRBD2 is a possible D gene (7 bases). The CDR3 has 16 residues. Trimming took 4 bases from V and 8 from J, leaving 20 bases between them. CDR1 and CDR2 (germline): LGHNA, YNFKEQ. CDR3 bases: TGTGCCAGCAGCCCAAGAGGGTTGGGGGGGCCGGGGGAGCTGTTTTTT. Translation gives CASSPRGLGGPGELFF.

This sequence joins TRBV15 and TRBJ1-5, with 9 bases identical to TRBD1. Germline lookup yields CDR1 LNHNV and CDR2 YYDKDF (reference sequence). This CDR3 is 17 amino acids long. V trimming: 3 bases; J trimming: 6 bases; junction bases outside the gene matches: 12. CDR3 region: CATSSPQTGGIFQPQHF. The CDR3 nucleotides read TGTGCCACCAGCAGCCCCCAAACAGGGGGCATTTTTCAGCCCCAGCATTTT.

The chain links TRBV27 to TRBJ2-2; TRBD1 agrees at 7 bases. The V and J ends lost 4 bases and 3 bases, in that order; junction bases with no gene match: 5. This CDR3 comprises 15 residues. CDR1 and CDR2 (germline): MNHEY, SMNVEV (reference sequence). The CDR3 protein is CASSYRGVDTGELFF. For the CDR3, the DNA is TGTGCCAGCAGTTACAGGGGTGTCGACACCGGGGAGCTGTTTTTT.

V gene TRBV5-1 combines with J gene TRBJ1-3; D ambiguous. The CDR3 covers 15 residues. V was cut by 0 bases and J by 0 bases, with 7 bases left in between. Germline V gene lookup returns CDR1 SGHRS and CDR2 YFSETQ. The CDR3 region has the DNA TGCGCCAGCAGCTTGGCGACGGGCTCTGGAAACACCATATATTTT. Its protein is CASSLATGSGNTIYF.

A note on this clone: A read error may produce the germline difference seen at one junction end. The V call is TRBV10-3, the J call TRBJ1-5, with 9 nucleotides matching TRBD1. The germline V gene has CDR1 ENHRY and CDR2 SYGVKD. The CDR3 runs to 14 residues. The CDR3 DNA reads TGTGCCATCAGAGCCGGGACAGGGAATCGGCCCCAGCATTTT. As protein: CAIRAGTGNRPQHF.

The V and J genes are TRBV20-1 and TRBJ1-5; D possibly corresponds to TRBD1 (6 bases). Germline-derived CDR1 and CDR2 are DFQATT and SNEGSKA (reference sequence). With 3 bases removed from V and 3 bases from J, the gap between germline ends came to 12 bases. The CDR3 loop spans 14 amino acids. CDR3 nucleotide sequence: TGCAGTGCTAGTCGGGGGGCAAACAATCAGCCCCAGCATTTT. Translation gives CSASRGANNQPQHF.

This chain joins TRBV16 and TRBJ2-7; D remains ambiguous. Deletions cut 1 base from V and 2 bases from J, with 3 bases between. The CDR3 has 12 residues. Per germline, CDR1 KGHSY and CDR2 FQNENV. The DNA of the CDR3 is TGTGCCAGCAGCCAATACACCTACGAGCAGTACTTC. Translating gives CASSQYTYEQYF.

J is TRBJ2-3 and V is TRBV14; a possible D gene is TRBD2 (5 bases). This CDR3 contains 16 residues. The V and J ends lost 0 bases and 2 bases respectively, with 12 bases between them. CDR1 SGHDN and CDR2 FVKESK come from the germline V gene. The CDR3 DNA is TGTGCCAGCAGCCAAGAGCCGGGATGGGTCACAGATACGCAGTATTTT. Translating it yields CASSQEPGWVTDTQYF.

This clone was detected once. The V and J genes are TRBV5-4 and TRBJ2-1; 9 positions agree with TRBD1. The V gene's germline CDR1 is SGHNT and CDR2 YYREEE (reference sequence). The CDR3 runs 18 residues. Trimming removed 4 bases from V and 2 bases from J; junction bases left unmatched: 13. The DNA of the CDR3 is TGTGCCAGCAGCCCCGCGAGGGGACAGGGAATCGCCTACAATGAGCAGTTCTTC. Protein sequence: CASSPARGQGIAYNEQFF.

The chain recombines TRBV19 with TRBJ1-1, with 7 bases identical to TRBD1. The CDR3 runs to 13 residues. From germline, CDR1 is LNHDA and CDR2 SQIVND (reference sequence). V lost 6 bases and J lost 5; bases outside the gene matches: 6. CDR3 residues: CASSVRGWTEAFF. The CDR3 DNA is TGTGCCAGTAGCGTCAGGGGGTGGACTGAAGCTTTCTTT.

The chain recombines TRBV29-1 with TRBJ2-7; possible D gene TRBD1, 5 bases. The V gene lost 1 base and the J gene lost 0 bases, with 13 bases spanning the gap. CDR1 and CDR2 (germline): SQVTM, ANQGSEA. The CDR3 has 15 residues. The CDR3 spells CSVEVAGKSSYEQYF. The CDR3 DNA reads TGCAGCGTTGAAGTCGCAGGGAAGAGCTCCTACGAGCAGTACTTC.

In this sample, this clone turned up a few times. This chain links TRBV7-2 with TRBJ1-5; the D is unclear. V dropped 5 bases and J dropped 4 bases, with 9 bases sitting between them. Germline V gene lookup returns CDR1 SGHTA and CDR2 FQGNSA. There are 13 residues in the CDR3. DNA for the CDR3: TGTGCCAGCAGCACCTCACGGAATCAGCCCCAGCATTTT. This translates into CASSTSRNQPQHF. The full variable domain, in which reference TRBV7-2 and TRBJ1-5 provide the parts outside the CDR3, is GAGVSQSPSNKVTEKGKDVELRCDPISGHTALYWYRQSLGQGLEFLIYFQGNSAPDKSGLPSDRFSAERTGGSVSTLTIQRTQQEDSAVYLCASSTSRNQPQHFGDGTRLSIL.

This chain joins TRBV29-1 and TRBJ2-5, with TRBD2 as a possible D gene (6 bases). Germline CDR1 SQVTM, CDR2 ANQGSEA. The CDR3 has 15 residues. V was shortened by 5 bases and J by 5 bases, with 21 bases between the two germline ends. This chain's CDR3 is CSVNHGTLEGETQYF. For the CDR3, the DNA is TGCAGCGTTAACCACGGGACTCTGGAAGGGGAGACCCAGTACTTC.

This chain connects TRBV7-6 to TRBJ1-1; D is unresolved. The germline CDR1 and CDR2 sequences are SGHVS and FNYEAQ. V lost 2 bases to trimming and J lost 1 base, with 8 bases between them. The CDR3 runs to 14 residues. CDR3 in DNA: TGTGCCAGCAGCTTAAGTAACGGGAACACTGAAGCTTTCTTT. Encoded protein: CASSLSNGNTEAFF.

The chain links TRBV3-1 (or the pseudogene TRBV3-2) to TRBJ1-1; 10 nucleotides align to TRBD1. Germline V lookup: CDR1 LGHDT, CDR2 YNNKEL (reference sequence). CDR3 length: 15 residues. V shed 5 bases and J 5 bases; nucleotides not matched to a gene: 8. The chain's CDR3 is CASSFLGTGETEAFF. CDR3 nucleotides: TGTGCCAGCAGCTTCCTAGGGACAGGGGAGACTGAAGCTTTCTTT.

V usage is TRBV18 and J usage is TRBJ2-2, with no clear D. This CDR3 is built from 16 residues. Per germline, CDR1 KGHSH and CDR2 LQKENI. Trimming took off 3 bases at V and 6 bases at J, with 17 bases between the two ends. CDR3 nucleotides: TGTGCCAGCTCACCGAACCTGTCTATATTATCCGGGGAGCTGTTTTTT. Translated: CASSPNLSILSGELFF.

The chain joins TRBV28 to TRBJ2-3; 8 bases align to TRBD1. V was pared by 5 bases and J by 0 bases, with 16 bases of the junction left unmatched. The CDR3 totals 19 residues. CDR1 is MDHEN, CDR2 SYDVKM, per germline. CDR3 DNA sequence: TGTGCCAGCAGTCCCTTATTTAAGGCGGACAGGGTTAGCACAGATACGCAGTATTTT. Its translation is CASSPLFKADRVSTDTQYF.

The table lists this clone with a count of one. This chain connects TRBV6-5 to TRBJ1-5; 8 nucleotides agree with TRBD1. The CDR3 sequence is 14 residues long. CDR1 and CDR2 (germline): MNHEY, SVGAGI. The trim removed 6 bases at V and 5 bases at J, leaving 6 bases unmatched. In DNA, the CDR3 is TGTGCCAGCAGCTTGGACAGGGCGTATCAGCCCCAGCATTTT. Residues: CASSLDRAYQPQHF.

This chain connects TRBV3-1 (or the pseudogene TRBV3-2) to TRBJ2-5; a possible D gene is TRBD2 (5 bases). Between the trimmed V and J ends, which lost 1 base and 7 bases, there was a span of 16 bases. The CDR3 consists of 15 residues. CDR1 and CDR2 (germline): LGHDT, YNNKEL (reference sequence). The CDR3 coding sequence is TGTGCCAGCAGCCAAGTTTTGACGGGATTTGTGACCCAGTACTTC. Protein sequence: CASSQVLTGFVTQYF.

The CDR3 bases are TGTGCCAGCAGCCTGAGGACAGGAGCAAGCACAGATACGCAGTATTTT. It yields the protein CASSLRTGASTDTQYF. The chain employs TRBV5-4 and TRBJ2-3, with 7 bases aligning to TRBD1. This CDR3 has 16 residues. V trimming: 4 bases; J trimming: 0 bases; junction bases outside the gene matches: 8. CDR1 and CDR2 from the germline V gene are SGHNT and YYREEE (reference sequence).

The V call is TRBV4-1, the J call TRBJ2-2; D may be TRBD2 (6 bases). This CDR3 is 18 amino acids long. From germline, CDR1 is MGHRA and CDR2 YSYEKL. The V end was cut by 0 bases, the J end by 4 bases, with 18 bases between. Here the CDR3 reads CASSQERRIMGGTGELFF. For the CDR3, the DNA is TGCGCCAGCAGCCAAGAAAGACGGATAATGGGGGGCACCGGGGAGCTGTTTTTT.

The chain employs TRBV10-2 and TRBJ2-2; 10 nucleotides line up with TRBD2. Germline V CDR1 and CDR2: WSHSY, SAAADI. Trimming removed 7 bases from V and 7 bases from J; junction bases left unmatched: 9. CDR3 length equals 15 residues. CDR3 nucleotide sequence: TGCGCCAGCACCCCAGCGGGGGGGCCGTTCGGGGAGCTGTTTTTT. It codes for CASTPAGGPFGELFF.

J is TRBJ1-2 and V is TRBV5-5, with a tentative D call TRBD1 (6 bases). Trimming took off 4 bases at V and 4 bases at J, with 14 bases between the two ends. This CDR3 contains 14 residues. Germline V gene data show CDR1 as SGHKS and CDR2 as YYEKEE (reference sequence). CDR3 sequence reads: CASSASGHSYGYTF. The CDR3 DNA reads TGTGCCAGCAGCGCTTCGGGACACTCCTATGGCTACACCTTC.

The rearrangement links TRBV19 to TRBJ1-1; TRBD1 matches at 9 bases. Germline V gives CDR1 LNHDA, CDR2 SQIVND (reference sequence). V lost 3 bases and J lost 4; bases outside the gene matches: 6. The CDR3 sequence is 15 residues long. This chain's CDR3 is CASSMGQGIVTEAFF. DNA of the CDR3: TGTGCCAGTAGTATGGGACAGGGCATCGTCACTGAAGCTTTCTTT.

The CDR3 is CASRRETYEQYF. DNA for the CDR3: TGTGCCAGTCGCAGGGAAACCTACGAGCAGTACTTC. V gene TRBV27 combines with J gene TRBJ2-7, with D perhaps matching TRBD1 (5 bases). Trimming removed 9 bases from V and 2 bases from J, with 11 bases in between. This CDR3 spans 12 amino acids. Germline V CDR1 and CDR2: MNHEY, SMNVEV (reference sequence).

The chain employs TRBV5-4 and TRBJ2-7; 8 bases match TRBD1. CDR1 and CDR2 from the germline V gene are SGHNT and YYREEE (reference sequence). The ends lost 4 bases at V and 2 bases at J; junction bases unmatched: 2. The CDR3 spans 13 residues. CDR3 sequence: CASSRTGPYEQYF. The CDR3 DNA reads TGTGCCAGCAGCCGGACAGGGCCCTACGAGCAGTACTTC.

This chain joins TRBV3-1 (or the pseudogene TRBV3-2) and TRBJ2-5, with D perhaps matching TRBD2 (6 bases). This CDR3 has 13 residues. The germline V gene has CDR1 LGHDT and CDR2 YNNKEL (reference sequence). The V gene lost 6 bases and the J gene lost 2 bases, with 10 bases spanning the gap. CDR3 region: CASSRDLQETQYF. The CDR3 DNA reads TGTGCCAGCAGTCGGGACTTACAAGAGACCCAGTACTTC.